Below, 27 T cell receptor beta chains from the same sample are listed, as sequenced in a study of graft-versus-host responses after intestinal transplantation. These receptors lack a known antigen. Produced via immunoSEQ multiplex PCR; TCRdb's table is partial and in-frame only. The data contain over 45,000 clones, around 90% of them singletons. This specimen was unstimulated CD4+ T cells sorted from spleen or lymph node cells, taken before transplant. These receptors were obtained from a human donor who was the organ donor for an intestinal transplant.

The V gene is TRBV28, the J gene TRBJ1-2; possibly TRBD1 for D (5 bases). V was pared by 5 bases and J by 6 bases, with 10 bases between. Germline CDR1 MDHEN, CDR2 SYDVKM. CDR3 length: 12 residues. CDR3: CASSPRTHGYTF. The CDR3, as DNA: TGTGCCAGCAGTCCCCGGACACATGGCTACACCTTC.

The rearrangement links TRBV5-1 to TRBJ2-2, with a tentative D call TRBD2 (5 bases). The germline V gene has CDR1 SGHRS and CDR2 YFSETQ. CDR3 length equals 13 residues. The V end was cut by 0 bases, the J end by 7 bases, with 7 bases between. The CDR3 loop is CASSLEGSGELFF. CDR3 DNA: TGCGCCAGCAGCTTGGAAGGGAGCGGGGAGCTGTTTTTT.

The chain uses TRBV12-1 and TRBJ1-5; TRBD1, the table's D call, was not compared with the DNA. TRBV12-1 is noted as a pseudogene. This CDR3 is 15 amino acids long. The CDR3 loop reads CASTLAGDVRQPQHF. CDR3 nucleotide sequence: TGTGCCAGTACCTTAGCAGGGGATGTACGTCAGCCCCAGCATTTT.

This rearrangement joins TRBV5-1 to TRBJ2-7; 8 bases fit TRBD1. This CDR3 region has 13 residues. Germline V gene lookup returns CDR1 SGHRS and CDR2 YFSETQ. With 6 bases clipped from V and 3 bases from J, the junction kept 5 bases outside the gene matches. The CDR3 coding sequence is TGCGCCAGCAAGACAGGGGACGGCTACGAGCAGTACTTC. Amino acid sequence: CASKTGDGYEQYF.

This clone was found once. This chain links TRBV7-2 with TRBJ2-7, with TRBD2 matching 8 bases. This CDR3 has 14 residues. Germline CDR1 reads SGHTA; CDR2 reads FQGNSA. Germline trimming cut 7 bases from V and 0 bases from J; bases unmatched to any gene: 5. This CDR3 is CASNLSGDSYEQYF. The CDR3 DNA follows: TGTGCCAGCAACCTTAGCGGGGACTCCTACGAGCAGTACTTC. The variable domain in full, with the rest retrieved from reference TRBV7-2 and TRBJ2-7, is GAGVSQSPSNKVTEKGKDVELRCDPISGHTALYWYRQSLGQGLEFLIYFQGNSAPDKSGLPSDRFSAERTGGSVSTLTIQRTQQEDSAVYLCASNLSGDSYEQYFGPGTRLTVT.

As concerns this clone: The sample holds other DNA sequences that translate to the same CDR3. The J gene is TRBJ2-7, the V gene TRBV7-8; 11 bases map to TRBD2. The germline CDR1 and CDR2 sequences are SGHVS and FQNEAQ. The CDR3 has 15 amino acids. Losses at the gene ends were 3 bases for V and 2 bases for J; bases not matched to a gene: 3. The CDR3: CASSFSGREAYEQYF. The CDR3 coding sequence is TGTGCCAGCAGCTTTAGCGGGAGGGAGGCCTACGAGCAGTACTTC.

The V and J genes are TRBV5-4 and TRBJ2-7; no clear D. V shed 2 bases and J shed 5 bases, with 11 bases lying between them. This CDR3 has 13 amino acids. Germline-derived CDR1 and CDR2 are SGHNT and YYREEE (reference sequence). CDR3 sequence: CASSLAARNEQYF. The CDR3 DNA reads as TGTGCCAGCAGCTTAGCCGCGAGGAACGAGCAGTACTTC.

The chain recombines TRBV5-1 with TRBJ2-5; 11 bases align to TRBD2. The germline V gene encodes CDR1 SGHRS and CDR2 YFSETQ. This CDR3 is 15 amino acids long. J lost 5 bases, V lost 0 bases, and 3 bases had no gene match. The DNA of the CDR3 is TGCGCCAGCAGCTTGGTTCCTAGCGGGGGGGAGACCCAGTACTTC. As protein: CASSLVPSGGETQYF.

This chain links TRBV4-2 with TRBJ2-1; D ambiguous. V lost 0 bases and J 6 bases, leaving 9 bases between the germline ends. Germline V lookup: CDR1 LGHNA, CDR2 YNFKEQ. The CDR3 runs 14 residues. The CDR3, as DNA: TGTGCCAGCAGCCAAGATCTAGAAGTCAATGAGCAGTTCTTC. Its protein is CASSQDLEVNEQFF.

This sequence joins TRBV6-6 and TRBJ1-1; D not certain. The CDR3 has 13 residues. Between the trimmed V and J ends, which lost 4 bases and 4 bases, there was a span of 10 bases. Germline V lookup: CDR1 MNHNY, CDR2 SVGAGI (reference sequence). Here the CDR3 DNA reads TGTGCCAGCAGTTCCCTCTTTAGCACTGAAGCTTTCTTT. Translated: CASSSLFSTEAFF.

The V gene is TRBV19, the J gene TRBJ1-4, with TRBD1 matching 8 bases. V was pared by 4 bases and J by 8 bases, with 3 bases of the junction left unmatched. This CDR3 is 13 amino acids long. CDR1 and CDR2 from the germline V gene are LNHDA and SQIVND (reference sequence). CDR3 nucleotides: TGTGCCAGTAGTAACAGGGGGAGGGAAAAACTGTTTTTT. Its translation: CASSNRGREKLFF.

The chain couples TRBV7-9 to TRBJ2-7; D is unresolved. V lost 1 base to trimming and J lost 5 bases, with 12 bases between them. Germline-derived CDR1 and CDR2 are SEHNR and FQNEAQ (reference sequence). The CDR3 spans 14 residues. The CDR3 spells CASSLEAGRHEQYF. The CDR3 DNA reads TGTGCCAGCAGCTTAGAAGCTGGGCGTCACGAGCAGTACTTC.

The chain combines TRBV5-6 with TRBJ2-1; TRBD2 matches 11 bases. Germline V gene data show CDR1 as SGHDT and CDR2 as YYEEEE. The V gene end was trimmed by 2 bases and the J gene end by 3 bases; junction bases not matched to a gene: 4. The CDR3 has 16 residues. The CDR3 loop is CASSFRTSGFYNEQFF. For the CDR3, the DNA is TGTGCCAGCAGCTTCCGGACTAGCGGGTTCTACAATGAGCAGTTCTTC.

This clone was found a few times. The genes are TRBV28 and TRBJ1-5; 8 nucleotides align to TRBD1. V was clipped by 7 bases and J by 6 bases; unmatched bases: 2. Germline CDR1 and CDR2: MDHEN and SYDVKM. This CDR3 contains 12 residues. The CDR3 DNA is TGTGCCAGCACGGACAGGGCTCAGCCCCAGCATTTT. Translation gives CASTDRAQPQHF.

The chain uses TRBV13 and TRBJ2-1, with D perhaps matching TRBD2 (6 bases). The CDR3 loop spans 14 amino acids. Trimming removed 5 bases from V and 4 bases from J, with 12 bases in between. Germline CDR1 is PRHDT and CDR2 is FYEKMQ (reference sequence). The CDR3 here is CASSGSGRYNEQFF. The CDR3 bases are TGTGCCAGCAGCGGTAGCGGAAGATACAATGAGCAGTTCTTC.

The rearrangement joins TRBV5-1 to TRBJ2-7; the D gene is possibly TRBD2 (5 bases). Trimming stripped 4 bases from V and 0 bases from J, with 8 bases between. CDR3 length: 13 amino acids. CDR1 and CDR2 (germline): SGHRS, YFSETQ. The CDR3 is CASSILDSYEQYF. CDR3 sequence (DNA): TGCGCCAGCAGCATACTAGACTCCTACGAGCAGTACTTC.

The chain has TRBV4-1 and TRBJ2-7, with 7 positions matching TRBD1. This CDR3 is built from 13 residues. Losses at the gene ends were 9 bases for V and 3 bases for J; bases not matched to a gene: 8. The germline V gene encodes CDR1 MGHRA and CDR2 YSYEKL. The CDR3 sequence: CARVGQRVYEQYF. As DNA, the CDR3 is TGCGCCAGGGTGGGACAGAGAGTCTACGAGCAGTACTTC.

This clone has just a few counts. The rearrangement links TRBV5-6 to TRBJ1-5; 11 bases are a match to TRBD1. V lost 4 bases to trimming and J lost 5 bases; unmatched junction nucleotides: 5. The germline CDR1 and CDR2 sequences are SGHDT and YYEEEE. The CDR3 has 15 residues. Here the CDR3 reads CASSGQGAPDQPQHF. For the CDR3, the DNA is TGTGCCAGCAGCGGACAGGGGGCACCAGATCAGCCCCAGCATTTT. Based on the CDR3 plus reference TRBV5-6 and TRBJ1-5, the full variable domain is DAGVTQSPTHLIKTRGQQVTLRCSPKSGHDTVSWYQQALGQGPQFIFQYYEEEERQRGNFPDRFSGHQFPNYSSELNVNALLLGDSALYLCASSGQGAPDQPQHFGDGTRLSIL.

The chain recombines TRBV9 with TRBJ2-5, with D perhaps matching TRBD1 (5 bases). CDR3 length: 14 residues. Germline assignment: CDR1 SGDLS and CDR2 YYNGEE. V dropped 4 bases and J dropped 5 bases, with 15 bases sitting between them. CDR3 sequence (DNA): TGTGCCAGCAGCTCGCCAGGGCGGATTGAGACCCAGTACTTC. It specifies CASSSPGRIETQYF.

The chain uses TRBV30 and TRBJ1-2; no firm D call. Germline CDR1 and CDR2: GTSNPN and SVGIG (reference sequence). V lost 6 bases to trimming and J lost 2 bases, with 13 bases between them. This CDR3 contains 13 residues. The CDR3 sequence: CACLHRGNYGYTF. The CDR3 DNA follows: TGTGCCTGTTTGCACCGGGGAAACTATGGCTACACCTTC.

The chain couples TRBV28 to TRBJ2-1; 9 bases match TRBD2. V was pared by 7 bases and J by 3 bases, with 7 bases of the junction left unmatched. Germline assignment: CDR1 MDHEN and CDR2 SYDVKM. The CDR3 extends over 15 amino acids. This chain's CDR3 is CASKLAGANYNEQFF. In nucleotides, the CDR3 is TGTGCCAGCAAGTTAGCGGGAGCCAACTACAATGAGCAGTTCTTC.

The V and J genes are TRBV5-1 and TRBJ2-3; 10 bases match TRBD2. This CDR3 contains 16 residues. V trimming: 1 base; J trimming: 3 bases; junction bases outside the gene matches: 5. In germline, CDR1 is SGHRS, CDR2 YFSETQ. The CDR3 is CASSLQAGGPTDTQYF. The CDR3 nucleotides are TGCGCCAGCAGCTTGCAAGCGGGAGGGCCAACAGATACGCAGTATTTT.

The genes are TRBV28 and TRBJ2-3; 7 bases align to TRBD2. The CDR3 totals 12 residues. The V gene end was trimmed by 8 bases and the J gene end by 3 bases; junction bases not matched to a gene: 2. Germline V gene data show CDR1 as MDHEN and CDR2 as SYDVKM. The DNA for the CDR3 is TGTGCCAGCCGGGAGGCAACAGATACGCAGTATTTT. It translates to CASREATDTQYF.

This clone was detected only once. This chain joins TRBV10-3 and TRBJ2-7; possibly TRBD2 for D (5 bases). The V end lost 3 bases, the J end lost 9 bases, and 12 bases lay between the germline ends. The CDR3 has 12 residues. Germline CDR1 ENHRY, CDR2 SYGVKD. The CDR3 coding sequence is TGTGCCATCAGTGACCCCAGCGAGGGGCAGTACTTC. Amino acid sequence: CAISDPSEGQYF.

The rearrangement joins TRBV28 to TRBJ2-7; D unclear. Germline values: CDR1 MDHEN, CDR2 SYDVKM. Trimming stripped 2 bases from V and 8 bases from J, with 13 bases between. The CDR3 loop spans 13 amino acids. CDR3 bases: TGTGCCAGCAGTTTAGACTCCCGACCCAAGCAGTACTTC. Its protein is CASSLDSRPKQYF. The complete variable domain, with remaining parts taken from reference TRBV28 and TRBJ2-7, reads DVKVTQSSRYLVKRTGEKVFLECVQDMDHENMFWYRQDPGLGLRLIYFSYDVKMKEKGDIPEGYSVSREKKERFSLILESASTNQTSMYLCASSLDSRPKQYFGPGTRLTVT.

The CDR3 here is CASSLGLWAGELFF. The CDR3 bases are TGTGCCAGCAGCTTGGGACTATGGGCCGGGGAGCTGTTTTTT. V is TRBV7-2 and J is TRBJ2-2, with 7 nucleotides matching TRBD2. The germline V gene encodes CDR1 SGHTA and CDR2 FQGNSA. J was trimmed by 6 bases and V by 3 bases; bases with no gene match: 4. The CDR3 spans 14 residues.

The rearrangement joins TRBV11-2 to TRBJ2-3; unclear D gene. The ends were cut back, 3 bases at V and 1 base at J, with 5 bases in the middle. Per the germline V gene, CDR1 is SGHAT and CDR2 is FQNNGV. CDR3 length: 13 amino acids. CDR3 DNA sequence: TGTGCCAGCAGCTTCTGGCGCACAGATACGCAGTATTTT. Residues: CASSFWRTDTQYF.